This T cell receptor (beta chain) came from a study of low-dose radiotherapy and immunotherapy resistance in tumors. Study in general: Patients were given intravenous nivolumab 240 mg every two weeks plus ipilimumab 1 mg/kg every six weeks. With cycle 1 day 1 as the start, patients took oral aspirin 300 mg daily for four cycles.

This clonotype showed up just a few times. Sample time point: after trial treatment. Treatment here: LDRT plus nivolumab, ipilimumab, low-dose cyclophosphamide and aspirin (RACIN trial). Each donor was administered nivolumab, ipilimumab, aspirin, low-dose cyclophosphamide and low-dose radiotherapy. With TRAV- and TRBV-specific primers, first-strand cDNA was made, covering the alpha and beta chains. Using a constant-region primer together with a V-primer adapter, TCRs were subjected to roughly 20 PCR cycles of amplification. Amplification of the isolated mRNA used in vitro transcription. TCRdb recomputed calls from the reads with MiXCR, one row per CDR3 protein. The table lists roughly 100,000 distinct CDR3 sequences, 20% to 25% of them singletons, with around 13% in the top ten. This TCR derives from a female donor with ovarian cancer. Here the sequenced sample was PBMCs, taken after low-dose radiotherapy plus immunotherapy.

CDR3 amino acids: CASSLDPPGSGNEKLFF. The CDR3 DNA reads as TGCGCCAGCAGCTTGGATCCCCCAGGTTCCGGTAATGAAAAACTGTTTTTT. The V gene is TRBV5-1, the J gene TRBJ1-4, with no clear D. V was clipped by 0 bases and J by 4 bases, with 16 bases between them. Germline V CDR1 and CDR2: SGHRS, YFSETQ. The CDR3 is 17 amino acids.